This T cell receptor beta chain was observed in a study of regulatory T cells in long-lasting Graves disease. This clonotype occurred a few times. Its cognate antigen is unknown. The V gene lost 1 base and the J gene lost 6 bases, with 10 bases spanning the gap. The CDR3 consists of 13 residues. In germline, CDR1 is SEHNR, CDR2 FQNEAQ (reference sequence). The time point was: persistent/refractory GD, antithyroid drugs over 5 years with positive TRAb. The TCR library was prepared using RNA isolated from PBMCs. Clinicians diagnosed Graves' disease using American Thyroid Association guidelines. Study outcomes and limitations: Small numbers of samples may have cut accuracy. Persistent patients shared 2,741 public clonotypes among themselves. Newly diagnosed patients shared fewer, at nearly 1,000. Under persistent disease, TRBV28, TRBJ1-2 and TRBJ2-5 were used preferentially.

Investigators prepared the TCR beta libraries by applying iRepertoire HTBI primers and Arm-PCR of CDR3 regions. TCRdb re-analysed the multiplex PCR reads in MiXCR, keeping a single row per CDR3 protein. Of roughly 400,000 distinct CDR3 sequences in the sample, less than 25% were seen once. The source was peripheral blood mononuclear cells (PBMCs), collected when the disease was refractory, from a patient treated with antithyroid drugs. The sequence derives from a female donor with Graves disease. The chain uses TRBV7-9 and TRBJ2-7; D gene unclear. The CDR3 loop reads CASSLEPIREQYF. DNA for the CDR3: TGTGCCAGCAGCTTAGAACCGATCCGCGAGCAGTACTTC. The full variable domain, with the rest looked up from reference TRBV7-9 and TRBJ2-7, is DTGVSQNPRHKITKRGQNVTFRCDPISEHNRLYWYRQTLGQGPEFLTYFQNEAQLEKSRLLSDRFSAERPKGSFSTLEIQRTEQGDSAMYLCASSLEPIREQYFGPGTRLTVT.